Below, 6 T cell receptor beta chains from the same sample are listed, as sequenced in a study of Graves' ophthalmopathy and Graves' hyperthyroidism. For repertoire sequencing, the TCR beta CDR3 regions were amplified from RNA transcripts. In the first round, RT-PCR was carried out with HTBI primers, and a multiplex PCR formed the second round. TCRdb re-analysed the multiplex PCR reads in MiXCR, keeping a single row per CDR3 protein. This sample carries more than 300,000 distinct CDR3 sequences, roughly a sixth of them seen once, and the ten largest clones take roughly 2.6%. Sequenced sample: peripheral blood. These receptors were taken from an adult woman with stable Graves' hyperthyroidism.

The chain has TRBV4-3 and TRBJ1-1; D remains ambiguous. Germline CDR1 is LGHNA and CDR2 is YSLEER. This CDR3 has 16 amino acids. V lost 0 bases to trimming and J lost 0 bases, with 11 bases between them. The CDR3 sequence: CASSQDPPGVNTEAFF. The CDR3 DNA reads TGCGCCAGCAGCCAAGACCCCCCGGGTGTGAACACTGAAGCTTTCTTT.

This clonotype was seen many times. The chain joins TRBV27 to TRBJ1-2; no clear D gene. Trimming stripped 6 bases from V and 7 bases from J, with 9 bases between. The germline V gene has CDR1 MNHEY and CDR2 SMNVEV (reference sequence). This CDR3 has 11 amino acids. This CDR3 is CASRSQSGYTF. DNA for the CDR3: TGTGCCAGCAGATCGCAGAGTGGCTACACCTTC.

This clonotype was recorded many times. The V call is TRBV19, the J call TRBJ1-5; D remains unclear. Germline CDR1 reads LNHDA; CDR2 reads SQIVND (reference sequence). CDR3 length equals 14 residues. Trimming shortened V by 7 bases and J by 5 bases, and 15 bases separated the two germline ends. CDR3: CASTDRRRDQPQHF. The CDR3, as DNA: TGTGCCAGTACCGATCGGAGGCGGGATCAGCCCCAGCATTTT.

V is TRBV2 and J is TRBJ1-6; tentative D call: TRBD1 (6 bases). Germline V gene data show CDR1 as SNHLY and CDR2 as FYNNEI. The CDR3 is 13 amino acids. Trimming took off 6 bases at V and 11 bases at J, with 14 bases between the two ends. For the CDR3, the DNA is TGTGCCAGCAGAAAAGAACAGGGTGCACCCCTCCACTTT. Translation: CASRKEQGAPLHF.

This clonotype was seen a single time. This chain connects TRBV24-1 to TRBJ1-2; perhaps TRBD1 as D (5 bases). Trimming took off 2 bases at V and 4 bases at J, with 10 bases between the two ends. This CDR3 region has 14 residues. Germline CDR1 KGHDR, CDR2 SFDVKD. Here the CDR3 reads CATSDSTDLYGYTF. The CDR3 coding sequence is TGTGCCACCAGTGATTCGACAGATCTCTATGGCTACACCTTC.

This clonotype was seen ten or more times. V and J are TRBV4-1 and TRBJ2-7, with D maybe TRBD1 (6 bases). Deletions cut 1 base from V and 2 bases from J, with 15 bases between. CDR1 and CDR2 from the germline V gene are MGHRA and YSYEKL. The CDR3 spans 16 residues. The CDR3 DNA follows: TGCGCCAGCAGCCAAGTAGTGGGGCAGGGGACCTACGAGCAGTACTTC. Translating it yields CASSQVVGQGTYEQYF.